A single T cell receptor (beta chain) is shown here with its context. What it binds is unknown. The data stem from a study of cytomegalovirus exposure and HLA in healthy donors. Germline assignment: CDR1 WSHSY and CDR2 SAAADI. The CDR3 is 13 residues long. PCR amplification relied on 60 Vbeta primers (plus 13 Jbeta primers). Some clones are missing from TCRdb's copy, which holds only in-frame ones; the method was immunoSEQ multiplex PCR. The sample has 55,000 to 70,000 clones; approximately 83% are singletons. Nobody recorded the CMV serostatus of this donor. General observations from the study: Listed as cytomegalovirus-associated were approximately 160 TCR beta chains. Per published accounts, TCR beta sequences correctly predicted the HLA-A and HLA-B alleles of most subjects.

V usage is TRBV10-2 and J usage is TRBJ2-5; no clear D gene. The assigned J gene may be wrong: the sequence end matches TRBJ2-7 better. Sequenced input: PBMCs. The receptor was isolated from a human donor in good health. The CDR3 nucleotides read TGCGCCAGCAGTCTTTTGGACTCCTACGAGCAGTACTTC. It is translated as CASSLLDSYEQYF.